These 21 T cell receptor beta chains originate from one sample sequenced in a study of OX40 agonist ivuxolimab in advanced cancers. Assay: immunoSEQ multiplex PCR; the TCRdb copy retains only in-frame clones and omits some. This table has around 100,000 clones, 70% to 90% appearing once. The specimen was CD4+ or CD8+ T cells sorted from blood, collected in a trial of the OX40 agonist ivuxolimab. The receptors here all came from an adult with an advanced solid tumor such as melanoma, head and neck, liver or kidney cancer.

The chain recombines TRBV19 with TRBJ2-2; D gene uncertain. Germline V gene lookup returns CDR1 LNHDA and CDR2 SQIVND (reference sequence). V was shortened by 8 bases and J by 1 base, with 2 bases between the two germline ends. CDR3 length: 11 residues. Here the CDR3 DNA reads TGTGCCAGTCAGAACACCGGGGAGCTGTTTTTT. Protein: CASQNTGELFF.

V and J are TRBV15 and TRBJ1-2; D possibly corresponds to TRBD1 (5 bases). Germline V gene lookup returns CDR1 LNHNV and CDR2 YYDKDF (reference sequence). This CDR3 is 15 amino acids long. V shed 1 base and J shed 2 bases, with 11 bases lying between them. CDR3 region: CATSRGGRLNYGYTF. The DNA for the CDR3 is TGTGCCACCAGCAGAGGGGGCCGGCTCAACTATGGCTACACCTTC.

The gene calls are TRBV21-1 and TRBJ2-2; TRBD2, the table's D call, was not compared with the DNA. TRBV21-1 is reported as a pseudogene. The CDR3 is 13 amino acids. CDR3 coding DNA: TGTGCCAGCAGCCTTCCCCCCACCGGGGAGCTGTTTTTT. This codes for CASSLPPTGELFF.

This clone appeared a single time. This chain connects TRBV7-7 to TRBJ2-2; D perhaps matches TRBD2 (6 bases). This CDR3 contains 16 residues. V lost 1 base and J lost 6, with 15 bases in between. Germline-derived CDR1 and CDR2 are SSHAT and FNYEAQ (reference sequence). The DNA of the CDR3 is TGTGCCAGCAGCTTAGATGCGGGATTCCTCGCCGGGGAGCTGTTTTTT. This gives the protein CASSLDAGFLAGELFF.

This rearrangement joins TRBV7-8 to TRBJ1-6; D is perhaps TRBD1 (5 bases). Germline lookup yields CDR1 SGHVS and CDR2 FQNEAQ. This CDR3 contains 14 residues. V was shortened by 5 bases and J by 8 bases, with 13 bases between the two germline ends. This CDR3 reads CASSPGPQHSPLHF. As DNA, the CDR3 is TGTGCCAGCAGCCCGGGACCGCAGCATTCACCCCTCCACTTT.

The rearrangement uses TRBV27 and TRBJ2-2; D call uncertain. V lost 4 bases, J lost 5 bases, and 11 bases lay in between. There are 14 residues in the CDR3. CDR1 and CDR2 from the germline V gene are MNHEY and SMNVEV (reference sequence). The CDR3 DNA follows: TGTGCCAGCAGTTCTTCTCTAGGAACCGGGGAGCTGTTTTTT. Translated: CASSSSLGTGELFF.

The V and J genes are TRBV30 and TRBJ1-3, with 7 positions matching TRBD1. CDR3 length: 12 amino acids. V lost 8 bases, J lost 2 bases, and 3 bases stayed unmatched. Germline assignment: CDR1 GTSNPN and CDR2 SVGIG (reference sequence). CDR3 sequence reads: CAHRGTGNTIYF. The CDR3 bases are TGTGCCCACAGGGGAACTGGAAACACCATATATTTT.

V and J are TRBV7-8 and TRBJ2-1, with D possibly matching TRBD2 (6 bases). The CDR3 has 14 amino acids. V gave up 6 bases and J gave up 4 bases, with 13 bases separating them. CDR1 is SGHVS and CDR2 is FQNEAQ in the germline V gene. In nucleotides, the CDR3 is TGTGCCAGCAGAAAGACCGGGACTTACAATGAGCAGTTCTTC. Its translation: CASRKTGTYNEQFF.

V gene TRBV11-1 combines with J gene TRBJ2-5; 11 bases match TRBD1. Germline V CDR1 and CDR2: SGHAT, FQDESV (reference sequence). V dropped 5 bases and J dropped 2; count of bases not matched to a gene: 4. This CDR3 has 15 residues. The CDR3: CASSPRDRGQETQYF. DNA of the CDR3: TGTGCCAGCAGCCCCCGGGACAGGGGGCAAGAGACCCAGTACTTC.

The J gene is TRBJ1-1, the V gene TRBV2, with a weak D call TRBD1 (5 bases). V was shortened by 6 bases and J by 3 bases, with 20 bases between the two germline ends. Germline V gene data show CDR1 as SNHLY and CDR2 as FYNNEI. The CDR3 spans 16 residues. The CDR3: CASRIVVRGSDTEAFF. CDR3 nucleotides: TGTGCCAGCAGAATCGTTGTTCGGGGGTCGGACACTGAAGCTTTCTTT.

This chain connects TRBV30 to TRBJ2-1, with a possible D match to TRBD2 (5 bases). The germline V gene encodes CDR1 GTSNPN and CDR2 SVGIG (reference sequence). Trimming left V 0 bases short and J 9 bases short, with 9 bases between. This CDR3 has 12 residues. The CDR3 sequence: CAWSVDYGEQFF. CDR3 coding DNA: TGTGCCTGGAGTGTCGACTACGGTGAGCAGTTCTTC.

The CDR3 sequence: CASRATDSSSYEQYF. CDR3 nucleotide sequence: TGTGCCAGCAGGGCCACAGACTCCAGCTCCTACGAGCAGTACTTC. V and J are TRBV2 and TRBJ2-7, with D unresolved. V lost 6 bases, J lost 0 bases, and 15 bases lay in between. CDR1 SNHLY and CDR2 FYNNEI come from the germline V gene. The CDR3 contains 15 residues.

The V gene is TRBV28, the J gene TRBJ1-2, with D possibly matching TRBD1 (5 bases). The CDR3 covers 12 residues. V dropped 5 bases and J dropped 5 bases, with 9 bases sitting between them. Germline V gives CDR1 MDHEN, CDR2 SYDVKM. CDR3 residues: CASSVDSYGYTF. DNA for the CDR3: TGTGCCAGCAGTGTAGACAGTTATGGCTACACCTTC.

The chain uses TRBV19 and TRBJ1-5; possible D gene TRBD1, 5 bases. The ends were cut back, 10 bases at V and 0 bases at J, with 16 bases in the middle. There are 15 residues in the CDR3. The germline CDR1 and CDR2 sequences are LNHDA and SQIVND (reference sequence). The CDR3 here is CATSTGDYSNQPQHF. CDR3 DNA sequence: TGTGCCACCAGTACAGGAGACTATAGCAATCAGCCCCAGCATTTT.

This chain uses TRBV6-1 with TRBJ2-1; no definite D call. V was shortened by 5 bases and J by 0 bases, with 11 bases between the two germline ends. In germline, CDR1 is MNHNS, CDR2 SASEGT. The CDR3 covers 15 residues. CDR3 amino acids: CASSRPSHSYNEQFF. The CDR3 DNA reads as TGTGCCAGCAGTAGGCCGAGCCACTCCTACAATGAGCAGTTCTTC.

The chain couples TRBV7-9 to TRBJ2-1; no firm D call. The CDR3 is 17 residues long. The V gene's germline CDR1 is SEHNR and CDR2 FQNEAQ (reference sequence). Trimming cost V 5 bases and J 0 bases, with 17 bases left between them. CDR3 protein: CASSPRPSEASYNEQFF. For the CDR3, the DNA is TGTGCCAGCAGCCCCAGACCCTCTGAGGCCTCCTACAATGAGCAGTTCTTC.

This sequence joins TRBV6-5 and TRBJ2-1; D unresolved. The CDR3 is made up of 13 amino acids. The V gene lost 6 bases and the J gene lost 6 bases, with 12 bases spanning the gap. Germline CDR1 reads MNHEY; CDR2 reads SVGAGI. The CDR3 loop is CASSQARSNEQFF. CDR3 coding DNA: TGTGCCAGCAGCCAAGCCAGGTCCAATGAGCAGTTCTTC.

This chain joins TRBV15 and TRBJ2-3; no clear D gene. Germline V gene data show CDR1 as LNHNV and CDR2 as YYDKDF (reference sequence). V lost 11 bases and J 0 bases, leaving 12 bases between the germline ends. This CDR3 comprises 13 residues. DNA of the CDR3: TGTGCCTCCCGAACCGGGAGCACAGATACGCAGTATTTT. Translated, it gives CASRTGSTDTQYF. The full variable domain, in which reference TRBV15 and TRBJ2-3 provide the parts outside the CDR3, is DAMVIQNPRYQVTQFGKPVTLSCSQTLNHNVMYWYQQKSSQAPKLLFHYYDKDFNNEADTPDNFQSRRPNTSFCFLDIRSPGLGDTAMYLCASRTGSTDTQYFGPGTRLTVL.

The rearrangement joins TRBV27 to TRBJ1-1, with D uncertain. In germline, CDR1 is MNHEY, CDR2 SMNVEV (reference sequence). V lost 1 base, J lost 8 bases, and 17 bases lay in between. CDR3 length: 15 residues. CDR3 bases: TGTGCCAGCAGTTTATATGGAGTGCCGACGCCGGAAGCTTTCTTT. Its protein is CASSLYGVPTPEAFF.

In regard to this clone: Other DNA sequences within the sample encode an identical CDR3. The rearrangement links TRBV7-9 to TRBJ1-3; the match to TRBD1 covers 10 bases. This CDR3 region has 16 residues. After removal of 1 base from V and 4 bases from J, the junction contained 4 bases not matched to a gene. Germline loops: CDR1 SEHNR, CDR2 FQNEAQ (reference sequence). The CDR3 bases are TGTGCCAGCAGCTTAGGACAGGGGGCTGCCGGAAACACCATATATTTT. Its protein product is CASSLGQGAAGNTIYF.

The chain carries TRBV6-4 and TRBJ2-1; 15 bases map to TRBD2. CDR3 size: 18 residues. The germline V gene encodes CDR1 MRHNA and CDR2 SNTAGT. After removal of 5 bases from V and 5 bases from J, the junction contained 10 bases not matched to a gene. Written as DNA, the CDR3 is TGTGCCAGCAGTTCCGCGGGACTAGCGGGGGGCACCAACAATGAGCAGTTCTTC. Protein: CASSSAGLAGGTNNEQFF.